This T cell receptor beta chain was recovered during a study of shared clonotypes between healthy human individuals. Regarding the study as a whole: With few donors, the genetic and exposure-history diversity represented was limited.

To note about this clone: Its antigen is still unknown.

Genomic DNA of each subset was evenly split across several immunoSEQ plates. Assay used: immunoSEQ multiplex PCR; TCRdb lists only in-frame clones, some missing. The sample records about 490,000 clones, less than 80% being singletons. This receptor was identified in a woman aged 40 to 50 in good health. Some clones in this sample may be carry-over from other donors' samples. Sequenced: PBMCs.

CDR3 DNA sequence: TGTGCCAGCAGCTCACAGCTCTCCTCCTACGAGCAGTACTTC. It encodes CASSSQLSSYEQYF. This rearrangement joins TRBV7-8 to TRBJ2-7; D call uncertain. Germline V gene lookup returns CDR1 SGHVS and CDR2 FQNEAQ. V lost 4 bases, J lost 0 bases, and 10 bases lay in between. This CDR3 has 14 amino acids. Using reference TRBV7-8 and TRBJ2-7 for the parts outside the CDR3, the full variable domain is GAGVSQSPRYKVAKRGQDVALRCDPISGHVSLFWYQQALGQGPEFLTYFQNEAQLDKSGLPSDRFFAERPEGSVSTLKIQRTQQEDSAVYLCASSSQLSSYEQYFGPGTRLTVT.